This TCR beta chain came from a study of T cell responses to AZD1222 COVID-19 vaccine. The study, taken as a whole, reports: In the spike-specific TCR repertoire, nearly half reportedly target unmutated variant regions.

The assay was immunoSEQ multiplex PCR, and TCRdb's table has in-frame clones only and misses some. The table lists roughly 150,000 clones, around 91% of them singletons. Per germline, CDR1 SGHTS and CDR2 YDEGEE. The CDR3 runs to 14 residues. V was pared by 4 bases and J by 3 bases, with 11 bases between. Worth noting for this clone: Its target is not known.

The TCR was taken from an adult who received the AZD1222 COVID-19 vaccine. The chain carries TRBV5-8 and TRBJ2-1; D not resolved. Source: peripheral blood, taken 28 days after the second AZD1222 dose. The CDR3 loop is CASSPRYSYNEQFF. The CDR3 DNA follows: TGTGCCAGCAGCCCACGATACAGCTACAATGAGCAGTTCTTC.